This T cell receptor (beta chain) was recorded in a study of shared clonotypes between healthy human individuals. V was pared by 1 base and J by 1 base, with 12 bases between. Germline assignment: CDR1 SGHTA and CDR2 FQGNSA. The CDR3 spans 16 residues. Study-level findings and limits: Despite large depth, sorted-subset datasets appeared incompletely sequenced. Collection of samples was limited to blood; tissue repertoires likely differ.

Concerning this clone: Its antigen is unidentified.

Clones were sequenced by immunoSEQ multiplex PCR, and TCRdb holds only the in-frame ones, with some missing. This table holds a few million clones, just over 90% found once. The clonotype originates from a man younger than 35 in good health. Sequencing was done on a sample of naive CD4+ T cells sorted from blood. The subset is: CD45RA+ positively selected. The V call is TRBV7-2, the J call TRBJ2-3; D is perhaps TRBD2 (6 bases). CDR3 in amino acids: CASSLVVGLGTDTQYF. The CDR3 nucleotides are TGTGCCAGCAGCTTAGTTGTGGGACTCGGCACAGATACGCAGTATTTT.